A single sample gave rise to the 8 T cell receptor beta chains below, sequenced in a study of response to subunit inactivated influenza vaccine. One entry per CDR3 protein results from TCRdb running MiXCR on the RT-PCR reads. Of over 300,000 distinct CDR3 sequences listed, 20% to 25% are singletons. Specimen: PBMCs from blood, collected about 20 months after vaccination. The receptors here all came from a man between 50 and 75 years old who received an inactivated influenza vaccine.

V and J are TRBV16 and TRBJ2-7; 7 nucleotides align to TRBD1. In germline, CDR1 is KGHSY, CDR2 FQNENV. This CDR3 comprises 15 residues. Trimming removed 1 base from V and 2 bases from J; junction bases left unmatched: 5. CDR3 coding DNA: TGTGCCAGCAGCCAATACGGGACAGCCACCTACGAGCAGTACTTC. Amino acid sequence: CASSQYGTATYEQYF.

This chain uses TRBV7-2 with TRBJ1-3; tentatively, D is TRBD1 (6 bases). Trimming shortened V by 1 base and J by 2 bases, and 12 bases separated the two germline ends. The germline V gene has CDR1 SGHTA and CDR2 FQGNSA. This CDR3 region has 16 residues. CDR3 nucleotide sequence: TGTGCCAGCAGCTTAGGGGTTCACAGGGCTGGAAACACCATATATTTT. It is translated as CASSLGVHRAGNTIYF. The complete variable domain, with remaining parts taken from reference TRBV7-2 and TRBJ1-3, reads GAGVSQSPSNKVTEKGKDVELRCDPISGHTALYWYRQSLGQGLEFLIYFQGNSAPDKSGLPSDRFSAERTGGSVSTLTIQRTQQEDSAVYLCASSLGVHRAGNTIYFGEGSWLTVV.

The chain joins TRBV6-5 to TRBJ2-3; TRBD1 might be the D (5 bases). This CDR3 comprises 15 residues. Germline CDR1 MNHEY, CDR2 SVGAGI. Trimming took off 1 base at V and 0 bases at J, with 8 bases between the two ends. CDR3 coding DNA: TGTGCCAGCAGTTACTGGGGCCCTAGCACAGATACGCAGTATTTT. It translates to CASSYWGPSTDTQYF.

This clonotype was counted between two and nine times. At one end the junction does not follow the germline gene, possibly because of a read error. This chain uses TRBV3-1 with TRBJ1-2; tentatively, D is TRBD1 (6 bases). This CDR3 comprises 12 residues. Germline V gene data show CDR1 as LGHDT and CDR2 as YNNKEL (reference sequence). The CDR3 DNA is TGTGCCAGCAGCCAAGAGGGGGCCCAGTACTATTTC. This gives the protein CASSQEGAQYYF.

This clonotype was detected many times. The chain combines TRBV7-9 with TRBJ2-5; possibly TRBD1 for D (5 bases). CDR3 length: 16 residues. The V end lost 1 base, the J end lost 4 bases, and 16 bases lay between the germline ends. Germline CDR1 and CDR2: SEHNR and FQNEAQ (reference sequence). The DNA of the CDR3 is TGTGCCAGCAGCTTAGTAGGGGTCGTGTCGCGAGAGACCCAGTACTTC. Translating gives CASSLVGVVSRETQYF. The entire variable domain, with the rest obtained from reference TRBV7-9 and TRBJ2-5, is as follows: DTGVSQNPRHKITKRGQNVTFRCDPISEHNRLYWYRQTLGQGPEFLTYFQNEAQLEKSRLLSDRFSAERPKGSFSTLEIQRTEQGDSAMYLCASSLVGVVSRETQYFGPGTRLLVL.

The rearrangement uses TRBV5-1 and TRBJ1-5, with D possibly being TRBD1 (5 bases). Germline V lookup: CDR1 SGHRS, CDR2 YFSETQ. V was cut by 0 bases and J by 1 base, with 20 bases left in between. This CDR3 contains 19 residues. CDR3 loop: CASSLVRDASGFSNQPQHF. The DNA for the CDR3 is TGCGCCAGCAGCTTGGTCCGGGACGCAAGCGGGTTCAGCAATCAGCCCCAGCATTTT.

The CDR3 region is CASSQDWGDRTEAFF. DNA for the CDR3: TGCGCCAGCAGCCAAGATTGGGGGGACCGCACTGAAGCTTTCTTT. The V call is TRBV4-3, the J call TRBJ1-1; a weak D match, TRBD1 (5 bases). Trimming removed 0 bases at V and 4 bases at J, with 12 bases between. In germline, CDR1 is LGHNA, CDR2 YSLEER. The CDR3 totals 15 residues.

DNA of the CDR3: TGTGCCAGCGAGTCTCTTGCTAGCGGGAACAATGAGCAGTTCTTC. As protein: CASESLASGNNEQFF. The V gene is TRBV9, the J gene TRBJ2-1, with 9 bases identical to TRBD2. Unmatched junction bases numbered 10, after V lost 7 bases and J lost 5 bases. The CDR3 runs to 15 residues. CDR1 SGDLS and CDR2 YYNGEE come from the germline V gene.